This T cell receptor beta chain is from a study of cytomegalovirus exposure and HLA in healthy donors. Background on the study: An earlier analysis found 100 million or so unique TCR beta sequences from about 190 million T cells. General study points: Indistinguishable V segments, including TRBV6-2 and TRBV6-3, were excluded.

Germline CDR1 MNHNY, CDR2 SVGAGI (reference sequence). The CDR3 runs to 14 residues. V dropped 4 bases and J dropped 3 bases, with 12 bases sitting between them. Primers for the PCR totalled 60 Vbeta and 13 Jbeta. Only in-frame clones appear in the TCRdb table, and some are missing; sequencing was by immunoSEQ multiplex PCR. The sample yields 90,000 to 150,000 clones, about 73% seen once. This clone was recorded only once. The antigen remains undetermined. The specimen was PBMCs. The rearrangement uses TRBV6-6 and TRBJ1-1; D may be TRBD1 (6 bases). This receptor was obtained from a woman between 25 and 40 years old in good health and CMV-seropositive. In nucleotides, the CDR3 is TGTGCCAGCAGTTCGCAGGGGCTCGACACTGAAGCTTTCTTT. It is translated as CASSSQGLDTEAFF.